This entry lists 14 T cell receptor beta chains sequenced from one sample in a study of CD8+CD57+ T cells in acquired aplastic anemia. By flow cytometry, patients selected for sequencing had shown an expansion of CD8+CD57+ cells. The template used for profiling TCR beta VDJ and CDR3 was genomic DNA. TCRdb recomputed calls from the reads with MiXCR, one row per CDR3 protein. The table records some 140,000 distinct CDR3 sequences, just over 50% of them present only once. The sequenced sample was sorted CD4+, CD8+, or CD8+CD57+ T cells (not recorded which) from PBMCs. The receptors come from a human donor with aplastic anemia.

The gene calls are TRBV7-2 and TRBJ2-5; 8 bases line up with TRBD1. CDR1 and CDR2 (germline): SGHTA, FQGNSA. This CDR3 region has 13 residues. The V gene end was trimmed by 5 bases and the J gene end by 6 bases; junction bases not matched to a gene: 5. The CDR3 protein is CASSIRQGQTQYF. CDR3 in DNA: TGTGCCAGCAGCATAAGACAGGGGCAGACCCAGTACTTC.

This clonotype was observed a handful of times. J is TRBJ2-6 and V is TRBV7-6; the D is unclear. The CDR3 spans 16 residues. Trimming cost V 1 base and J 4 bases, with 11 bases left between them. Germline V CDR1 and CDR2: SGHVS, FNYEAQ. The CDR3 coding sequence is TGTGCCAGCAGCTTAGATGTGGGTGGCGGGGCCAACGTCCTGACTTTC. It yields the protein CASSLDVGGGANVLTF.

DNA for the CDR3: TGTGCCAGCAGTGAAATCCCCGGGACATCGGAAGCTTTCTTT. It translates to CASSEIPGTSEAFF. The chain is built from TRBV6-1 and TRBJ1-1, with D perhaps matching TRBD1 (6 bases). Germline V gene sequence: CDR1 MNHNS, CDR2 SASEGT. Trimming took 2 bases from V and 8 from J, leaving 15 bases between them. The CDR3 contains 14 residues.

This sequence joins TRBV7-9 and TRBJ1-1; maybe TRBD1 (6 bases). Deletions cut 0 bases from V and 4 bases from J, with 12 bases between. There are 15 residues in the CDR3. The germline gives CDR1 SEHNR, CDR2 FQNEAQ (reference sequence). This chain's CDR3 is CASSLASGAVTEAFF. CDR3 bases: TGTGCCAGCAGCTTAGCCTCAGGGGCCGTCACTGAAGCTTTCTTT.

The sample holds one count of this clonotype. The V gene is TRBV11-1, the J gene TRBJ2-7, with TRBD2 matching over 14 bases. The last part of the DNA fits TRBJ2-1 better; the J call may be wrong. The CDR3 extends over 16 amino acids. The germline V gene has CDR1 SGHAT and CDR2 FQDESV (reference sequence). The CDR3 coding sequence is TGTGCCAGCAGCTTAAGGACTAGCGGGGGGATCAATGAGCAGTTCTTC. This gives the protein CASSLRTSGGINEQFF.

The rearrangement links TRBV29-1 to TRBJ2-1; a possible D gene is TRBD2 (6 bases). Per the germline V gene, CDR1 is SQVTM and CDR2 is ANQGSEA. This CDR3 has 14 amino acids. Trimming cost V 6 bases and J 0 bases, with 12 bases left between them. The CDR3 is CSVGTHGSYNEQFF. CDR3 nucleotide sequence: TGCAGCGTCGGGACTCATGGCTCCTACAATGAGCAGTTCTTC.

This clonotype has just a few counts. The V call is TRBV10-3, the J call TRBJ2-7; TRBD1 is a possible D gene (6 bases). Looked up from germline, CDR1 is ENHRY and CDR2 is SYGVKD. The CDR3 is 14 residues long. Deletions cut 4 bases from V and 3 bases from J, with 13 bases between. The CDR3 nucleotides read TGTGCCATCAGTGGCCGGGGCAGGGGCTACGAGCAGTACTTC. Protein sequence: CAISGRGRGYEQYF.

The V gene is TRBV9, the J gene TRBJ2-7; 8 bases align to TRBD2. Germline CDR1 reads SGDLS; CDR2 reads YYNGEE. J was trimmed by 5 bases and V by 0 bases; bases with no gene match: 7. The CDR3 totals 15 residues. The chain's CDR3 is CASSVGLASVNEQYF. Here the CDR3 DNA reads TGTGCCAGCAGCGTAGGACTAGCGTCCGTCAACGAGCAGTACTTC.

The rearrangement links TRBV20-1 to TRBJ2-2; no clear D. This CDR3 comprises 13 residues. V dropped 0 bases and J dropped 6 bases, with 8 bases sitting between them. Germline assignment: CDR1 DFQATT and CDR2 SNEGSKA (reference sequence). The CDR3 nucleotides read TGCAGTGCTAGAGAGGTAGTTTCCGGGGAGCTGTTTTTT. Amino acid sequence: CSAREVVSGELFF.

The chain couples TRBV10-2 to TRBJ2-5; TRBD1 aligns across 10 bases. CDR1 and CDR2 from the germline V gene are WSHSY and SAAADI. CDR3 length equals 13 residues. J lost 1 base, V lost 8 bases, and 1 base had no gene match. CDR3 nucleotide sequence: TGCGCCAGCGGGACAGGGGTCCAAGAGACCCAGTACTTC. Amino acids: CASGTGVQETQYF.

J is TRBJ2-7 and V is TRBV29-1; TRBD1 aligns across 7 bases. The CDR3 covers 13 residues. The V gene's germline CDR1 is SQVTM and CDR2 ANQGSEA. V dropped 7 bases and J dropped 3; count of bases not matched to a gene: 9. In DNA form, the CDR3 reads TGCAGCGCTTGTGTTACAGGGGACTACGAGCAGTACTTC. Its protein product is CSACVTGDYEQYF.

This clonotype appeared a few times. V usage is TRBV11-2 and J usage is TRBJ1-3; D is perhaps TRBD1 (5 bases). Germline-derived CDR1 and CDR2 are SGHAT and FQNNGV. This CDR3 region has 16 residues. Trimming cost V 6 bases and J 2 bases, with 17 bases left between them. The DNA for the CDR3 is TGTGCCAGCAGTCAAGGTCGCAGGGCCCCTGGAAACACCATATATTTT. Protein sequence: CASSQGRRAPGNTIYF.

In its sample, this clonotype was seen a few times. The chain carries TRBV7-8 and TRBJ2-5; TRBD1 might be the D (6 bases). V was trimmed by 2 bases and J by 5 bases, leaving 18 bases between them. Looked up from germline, CDR1 is SGHVS and CDR2 is FQNEAQ. The CDR3 covers 16 residues. CDR3 nucleotides: TGTGCCAGCAGCTTAACTCGGACAGTCAAAGGGGAGACCCAGTACTTC. The encoded protein is CASSLTRTVKGETQYF.

The chain combines TRBV2 with TRBJ2-3, with 10 bases matching TRBD2. The CDR3 is 15 residues long. Germline V gene sequence: CDR1 SNHLY, CDR2 FYNNEI. J gave up 2 bases and V 9 bases, and 8 bases lay outside the gene matches. The CDR3 DNA follows: TGTGCCAGTAGCGGGAGGCGGGCGGTCACAGATACGCAGTATTTT. It specifies CASSGRRAVTDTQYF.